This T cell receptor beta chain was profiled in a study of radiotherapy plus CTLA-4 blockade in lung cancer. For the study at large: An objective response was seen in about a sixth of patients, and disease control in just over 30%.

Produced via immunoSEQ multiplex PCR; TCRdb's table is partial and in-frame only. Counted here are 90,000 to 100,000 clones, approximately 75% occurring once; the ten biggest clones make up around 3%. Findings of the study overall: TCR clones of tumor origin grew in blood after radiotherapy plus ipilimumab.

The sample holds one count of this clone. Its antigen is as yet unknown. Germline-derived CDR1 and CDR2 are SGHRS and YFSETQ. Trimming at V came to 0 bases and at J to 5 bases, leaving 22 bases not matched to a gene. CDR3 length: 22 amino acids. This sequence joins TRBV5-1 and TRBJ2-1; 11 bases align to TRBD2. The source was peripheral blood, collected from a patient treated with radiotherapy plus ipilimumab. The receptor was derived from a human donor with non-small cell lung cancer who had a partial response to radiotherapy plus ipilimumab. Some clones in this sample may be carry-over from other donors' samples. DNA of the CDR3: TGCGCCAGCAGCTTGGGAGGAGGGGCAGAGGTTCCTAGCGGGAGGACTGACAATGAGCAGTTCTTC. Translating it yields CASSLGGGAEVPSGRTDNEQFF. The variable domain in full, completed from reference TRBV5-1 and TRBJ2-1, reads KAGVTQTPRYLIKTRGQQVTLSCSPISGHRSVSWYQQTPGQGLQFLFEYFSETQRNKGNFPGRFSGRQFSNSRSEMNVSTLELGDSALYLCASSLGGGAEVPSGRTDNEQFFGPGTRLTVL.